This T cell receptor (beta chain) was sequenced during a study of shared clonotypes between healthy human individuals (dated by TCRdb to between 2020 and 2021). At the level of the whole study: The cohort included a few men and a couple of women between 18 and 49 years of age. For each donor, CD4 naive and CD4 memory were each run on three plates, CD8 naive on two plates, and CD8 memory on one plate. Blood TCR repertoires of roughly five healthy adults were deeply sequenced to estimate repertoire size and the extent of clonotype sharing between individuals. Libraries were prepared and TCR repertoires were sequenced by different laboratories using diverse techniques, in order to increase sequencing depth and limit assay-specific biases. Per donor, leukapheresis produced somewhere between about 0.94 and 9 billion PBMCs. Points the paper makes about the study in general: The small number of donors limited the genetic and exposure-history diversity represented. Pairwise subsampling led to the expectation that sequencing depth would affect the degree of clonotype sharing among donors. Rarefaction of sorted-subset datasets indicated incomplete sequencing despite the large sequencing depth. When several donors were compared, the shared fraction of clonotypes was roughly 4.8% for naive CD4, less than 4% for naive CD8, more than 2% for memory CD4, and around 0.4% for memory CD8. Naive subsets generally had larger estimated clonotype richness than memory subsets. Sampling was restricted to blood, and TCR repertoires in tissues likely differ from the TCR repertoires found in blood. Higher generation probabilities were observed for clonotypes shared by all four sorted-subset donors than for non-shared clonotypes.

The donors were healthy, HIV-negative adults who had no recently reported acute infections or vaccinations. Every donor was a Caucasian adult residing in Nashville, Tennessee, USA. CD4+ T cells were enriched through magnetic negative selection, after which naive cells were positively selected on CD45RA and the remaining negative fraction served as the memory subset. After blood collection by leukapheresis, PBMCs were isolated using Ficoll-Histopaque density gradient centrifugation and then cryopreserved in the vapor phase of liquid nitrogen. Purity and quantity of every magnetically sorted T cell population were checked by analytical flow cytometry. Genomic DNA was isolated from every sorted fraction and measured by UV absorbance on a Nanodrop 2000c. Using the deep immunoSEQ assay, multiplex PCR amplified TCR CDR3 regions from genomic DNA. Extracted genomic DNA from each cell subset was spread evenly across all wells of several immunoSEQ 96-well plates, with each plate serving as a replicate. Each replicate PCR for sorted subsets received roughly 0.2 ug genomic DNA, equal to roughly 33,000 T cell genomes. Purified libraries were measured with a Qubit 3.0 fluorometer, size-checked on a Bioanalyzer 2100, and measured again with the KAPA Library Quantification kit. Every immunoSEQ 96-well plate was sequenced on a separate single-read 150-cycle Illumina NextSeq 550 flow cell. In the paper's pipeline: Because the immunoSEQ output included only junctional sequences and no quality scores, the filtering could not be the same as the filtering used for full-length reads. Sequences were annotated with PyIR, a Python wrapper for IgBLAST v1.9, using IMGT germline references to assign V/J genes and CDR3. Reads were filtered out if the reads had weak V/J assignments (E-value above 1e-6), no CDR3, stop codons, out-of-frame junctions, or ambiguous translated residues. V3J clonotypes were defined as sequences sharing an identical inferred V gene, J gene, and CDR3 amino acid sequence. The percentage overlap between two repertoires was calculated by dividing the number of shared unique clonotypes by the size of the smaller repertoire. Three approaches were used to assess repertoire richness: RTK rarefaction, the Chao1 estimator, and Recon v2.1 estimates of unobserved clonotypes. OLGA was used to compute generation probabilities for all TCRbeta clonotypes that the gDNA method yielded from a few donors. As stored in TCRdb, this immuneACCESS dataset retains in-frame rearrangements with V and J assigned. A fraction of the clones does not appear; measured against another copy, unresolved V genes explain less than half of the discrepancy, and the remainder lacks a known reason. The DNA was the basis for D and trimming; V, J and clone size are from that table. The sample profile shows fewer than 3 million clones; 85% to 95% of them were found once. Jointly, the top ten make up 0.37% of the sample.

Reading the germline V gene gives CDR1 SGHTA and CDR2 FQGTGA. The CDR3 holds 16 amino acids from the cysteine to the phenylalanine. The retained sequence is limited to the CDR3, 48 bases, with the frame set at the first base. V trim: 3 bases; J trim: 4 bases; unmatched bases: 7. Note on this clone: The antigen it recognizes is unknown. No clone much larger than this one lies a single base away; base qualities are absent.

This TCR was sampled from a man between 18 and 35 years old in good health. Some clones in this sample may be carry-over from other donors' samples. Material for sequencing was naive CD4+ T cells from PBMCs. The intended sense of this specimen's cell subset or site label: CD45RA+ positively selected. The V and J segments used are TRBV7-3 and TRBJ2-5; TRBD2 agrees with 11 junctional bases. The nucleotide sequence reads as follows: TGTGCCAGCAGCTTCGTAGCGGGAGGGCCGTTAGAGACCCAGTACTTC. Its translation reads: CASSFVAGGPLETQYF.